One TCR beta chain is described in this entry. The data originate from a study of technical replicates of blood from a handful of donors. Germline CDR1 and CDR2: PRHDT and FYEKMQ (reference sequence). This CDR3 comprises 15 residues. The ends lost 4 bases at V and 3 bases at J; junction bases unmatched: 2. Clones were read by immunoSEQ multiplex PCR, and TCRdb kept only the in-frame ones, dropping some. The sample consists of about 98,000 clones, approximately 96% of them appearing once. The origin of this receptor is a human donor in good health. Sequenced: T cells isolated from PBMCs. The V gene is TRBV13, the J gene TRBJ1-3, with 11 bases fitting TRBD1. The CDR3 DNA follows: TGTGCCAGCAGCTCTGGGACAGGGGGTGGAAACACCATATATTTT. It specifies CASSSGTGGGNTIYF.